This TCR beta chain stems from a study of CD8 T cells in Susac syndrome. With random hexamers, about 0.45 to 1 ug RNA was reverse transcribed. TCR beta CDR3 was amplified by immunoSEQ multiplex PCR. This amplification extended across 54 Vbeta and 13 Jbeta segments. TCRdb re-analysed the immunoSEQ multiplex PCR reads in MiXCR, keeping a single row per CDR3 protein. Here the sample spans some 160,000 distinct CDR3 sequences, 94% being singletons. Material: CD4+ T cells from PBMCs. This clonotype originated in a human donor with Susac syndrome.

The CDR3 nucleotides read TGTGCCAGCTCACCCAGGGAGGGCTCCTACGAGCAGTACTTC. Translated, it gives CASSPREGSYEQYF. V and J are TRBV18 and TRBJ2-7; 7 bases line up with TRBD2. Trimming took 3 bases from V and 0 from J; bases not matched to a gene: 2. CDR3 length: 14 residues. Germline values: CDR1 KGHSH, CDR2 LQKENI.